This is a list of T cell receptor beta chains from one sample in a study of cytomegalovirus exposure and HLA in healthy donors. The repertoire was sequenced with immunoSEQ multiplex PCR; TCRdb's copy has only in-frame clones and lacks some. The top ten clones hold 2% to 3% of a sample with 95,000 to 110,000 clones, more than 75% of them seen once. The sequenced sample was PBMCs. The origin of the receptors is a man aged 30 to 45 in good health and CMV-seropositive. The CDR3 runs from the conserved cysteine through the conserved F or W. The order of the fields is D gene, J gene, V gene, clone size, CDR3 protein, CDR3 DNA. The D gene is left open where the match is weak. A clone size is listed for some rows: how often the clone was seen (once, few, many), or a class if it is expanded.

TRBD1	TRBJ1-2	TRBV9	-	CASSEGQGWNYGYTF	TGTGCCAGCAGCGAGGGACAGGGATGGAACTATGGCTACACCTTC
TRBD2	TRBJ2-1	TRBV29-1	-	CSPASGNEQFF	TGCAGCCCCGCTAGCGGCAATGAGCAGTTCTTC
-	TRBJ1-2	TRBV6-6	-	CASSYSGQIVNYGYTF	TGTGCCAGCAGTTACTCCGGACAGATCGTTAACTATGGCTACACCTTC
TRBD1	TRBJ2-5	TRBV5-5	-	CASSSAGQGAWETQYF	TGTGCCAGCAGCTCGGCCGGGCAGGGGGCATGGGAGACCCAGTACTTC
TRBD1	TRBJ1-1	TRBV10-3	-	CANRGGNTEAFF	TGTGCCAACAGGGGGGGGAACACTGAAGCTTTCTTT
-	TRBJ2-3	TRBV5-1	-	CASSLGGHSTDTQYF	TGCGCCAGCAGCTTGGGTGGGCATAGCACAGATACGCAGTATTTT
-	TRBJ2-7	TRBV28	once	CASSLFGGVRYEQYF	TGTGCCAGCAGTTTATTTGGCGGGGTGCGGTACGAGCAGTACTTC
-	TRBJ1-1	TRBV6-5	-	CASSYREGTEAFF	TGTGCCAGCAGTTACAGGGAGGGCACTGAAGCTTTCTTT
-	TRBJ2-2	TRBV5-1	-	CASSLTEQGYGELFF	TGCGCCAGCAGCTTGACCGAACAGGGCTACGGGGAGCTGTTTTTT
TRBD1	TRBJ1-5	TRBV10-3	-	CAISARTGENQPQHF	TGTGCCATCAGCGCTCGGACAGGGGAGAATCAGCCCCAGCATTTT
-	TRBJ2-3	TRBV7-2	-	CASSFGGGASTDTQYF	TGTGCCAGCAGCTTTGGTGGCGGAGCTAGCACAGATACGCAGTATTTT
-	TRBJ1-2	TRBV28	-	CASSLPQYPSGYTF	TGTGCCAGCTCCCTTCCCCAATATCCGAGTGGCTACACCTTC
-	TRBJ2-7	TRBV5-5	-	CASSFGDFYEQYF	TGTGCCAGCAGCTTCGGCGACTTCTACGAGCAGTACTTC
TRBD1	TRBJ2-3	TRBV10-1	-	CANPGQGSRDTQYF	TGCGCCAACCCGGGACAGGGGTCGCGAGATACGCAGTATTTT
TRBD1	TRBJ1-4	TRBV5-1	-	CASSFSGQGNEKLFF	TGCGCCAGCAGCTTTTCGGGACAGGGTAATGAAAAACTGTTTTTT
TRBD1	TRBJ1-5	TRBV7-9	-	CASSLQGAANQPQHF	TGTGCCAGCAGCCTTCAGGGGGCGGCCAATCAGCCCCAGCATTTT
-	TRBJ1-5	TRBV7-9	-	CASSPQTANQPQHF	TGTGCCAGCAGCCCCCAGACAGCTAATCAGCCCCAGCATTTT
-	TRBJ1-4	TRBV2	few	CASKDIPTNEKLFF	TGTGCCAGCAAGGACATTCCAACTAATGAAAAACTGTTTTTT
TRBD2	TRBJ2-1	TRBV7-2	once	CASRGSGLAGGFEQFF	TGTGCCAGCAGGGGGAGCGGACTAGCGGGGGGTTTTGAGCAGTTCTTC
TRBD2	TRBJ2-3	TRBV11-2	-	CASSLGAGYTDTQYF	TGTGCCAGCAGCCTCGGAGCGGGGTACACAGATACGCAGTATTTT
TRBD2	TRBJ2-1	TRBV7-2	-	CASSLAAATSGGAYNEQFF	TGTGCCAGCAGCTTAGCCGCGGCGACTAGCGGGGGCGCCTACAATGAGCAGTTCTTC